A selection of T cell receptor beta chains follows, all from one sample in a study of STAT5B mutations in CD4+ large granular lymphocyte leukemia. Here immunoSEQ multiplex PCR was the method, and the copy in TCRdb shows in-frame clones only, minus some. The table lists about 29,000 clones, approximately 84% of them singletons. Sequenced input: CD4+ T cells from blood buffy coats. The origin of the receptors is a human donor in good health. Both conserved end residues are part of each CDR3. The D gene is left open where the match is weak. Only some rows state a clone size, as once, few, many or a class for expanded clones.

J gene	V gene	clone size	D gene	CDR3 protein	CDR3 DNA
TRBJ2-5	TRBV6-1	.	TRBD2	CASSGPLAGVSETQYF	TGTGCCAGCAGTGGTCCCCTAGCGGGAGTATCAGAGACCCAGTACTTC
TRBJ1-1	TRBV2	medium-sized	.	CASSDDRNTEAFF	TGTGCCAGCAGTGACGACAGGAACACTGAAGCTTTCTTT
TRBJ1-4	TRBV5-4	.	.	CASSLAPPEKLFF	TGTGCCAGCAGCTTGGCCCCTCCCGAAAAACTGTTTTTT
TRBJ2-3	TRBV7-6	.	.	CASSSLPVDTQYF	TGTGCCAGCAGCTCCCTTCCCGTAGATACGCAGTATTTT
TRBJ1-2	TRBV19	.	.	CASSFGASNYGYTF	TGTGCCAGTAGTTTTGGAGCTTCTAACTATGGCTACACCTTC
TRBJ2-7	TRBV6-1	.	TRBD1	CASRHRTGTGEQYF	TGTGCCAGCAGGCACCGGACAGGGACGGGGGAGCAGTACTTC
TRBJ2-5	TRBV28	.	.	CASRSVGTETQYF	TGTGCCAGCAGGTCCGTGGGGACGGAGACCCAGTACTTC
TRBJ1-5	TRBV6-5	.	.	CASSLNSNQPQHF	TGTGCCAGCAGTTTAAATAGCAATCAGCCCCAGCATTTT
TRBJ2-6	TRBV6-1	.	.	CASSEGTAKNLARGANVLTF	TGTGCCAGCAGTGAAGGAACAGCTAAAAATTTGGCTCGTGGGGCCAACGTCCTGACTTTC
TRBJ1-6	TRBV27	.	.	CASSFSSAFLSGSPLHF	TGTGCCAGCAGTTTCTCCTCGGCCTTTCTCTCGGGTTCACCCCTCCACTTT
TRBJ1-5	TRBV18	.	TRBD1	CASSPDRGTRNQPQHF	TGTGCCAGCTCACCAGACAGGGGTACCCGCAATCAGCCCCAGCATTTT
TRBJ1-5	TRBV19	few	.	CASTDNGGHQPQHF	TGTGCCAGTACCGACAACGGAGGGCATCAGCCCCAGCATTTT
TRBJ2-6	TRBV5-1	.	.	CASSLGDSGANVLTF	TGCGCCAGCAGCTTGGGGGATTCTGGGGCCAACGTCCTGACTTTC
TRBJ2-5	TRBV5-4	.	.	CASSDGSRGGETQYF	TGTGCCAGCAGTGACGGGAGCAGGGGGGGAGAGACCCAGTACTTC
TRBJ1-1	TRBV25-1	.	.	CASRGLGGSAFF	TGTGCCAGCAGAGGACTGGGGGGGTCGGCTTTCTTT
TRBJ2-1	TRBV7-2	.	TRBD2	CASSRVVAGYEQFF	TGTGCCAGCAGCCGCGTGGTAGCGGGGTATGAGCAGTTCTTC
TRBJ2-7	TRBV2	.	.	CASKSTYEQYF	TGTGCCAGCAAGAGCACCTACGAGCAGTACTTC
TRBJ2-2	TRBV28	once	TRBD1	CASKAHRGANTGELFF	TGTGCCAGTAAGGCTCACAGGGGGGCGAACACCGGGGAGCTGTTTTTT
TRBJ1-1	TRBV30	.	.	CAWSVGGLAFF	TGTGCCTGGAGTGTAGGCGGTTTAGCTTTCTTT
TRBJ2-5	TRBV28	once	TRBD1	CASSSPGGETQYF	TGTGCCAGCAGTTCCCCAGGGGGAGAGACCCAGTACTTC
TRBJ1-1	TRBV28	.	.	CASSLVGVDTRGFEAFF	TGTGCCAGCAGTTTAGTAGGCGTGGACACCCGGGGTTTTGAAGCTTTCTTT
TRBJ2-2	TRBV18	.	.	CASSPERVTGELFF	TGTGCCAGCTCACCGGAGCGAGTGACCGGGGAGCTGTTTTTT
TRBJ1-1	TRBV7-9	.	.	CASSPITEAFF	TGTGCCAGCAGCCCTATCACTGAAGCTTTCTTT
TRBJ2-2	TRBV7-9	.	.	CASSFRPGELFF	TGTGCCAGCAGCTTCAGACCCGGGGAGCTGTTTTTT
TRBJ1-2	TRBV19	.	TRBD1	CASSQDRGSYGYTF	TGTGCCAGTAGTCAAGACAGGGGCAGCTATGGCTACACCTTC
TRBJ2-6	TRBV2	.	.	CAGGAGESAGANVLTF	TGTGCCGGAGGCGCAGGGGAGTCGGCTGGGGCCAACGTCCTGACTTTC
TRBJ2-1	TRBV12-5	once	TRBD1	CASASRGQDEQFF	TGTGCTAGTGCCTCTCGAGGACAGGATGAGCAGTTCTTC
TRBJ1-1	TRBV30	few	TRBD1	CAWVDRGEAFF	TGTGCCTGGGTAGACAGGGGAGAAGCTTTCTTT
TRBJ1-1	TRBV11-3	few	.	CASSQRGGTEAFF	TGTGCCAGCAGCCAAAGGGGCGGCACTGAAGCTTTCTTT
TRBJ1-4	TRBV28	.	.	CASSRTGFNEKLFF	TGTGCCAGCAGTCGAACAGGTTTTAATGAAAAACTGTTTTTT
TRBJ1-4	TRBV6-1	.	.	CASTLAEATNEKLFF	TGTGCCAGCACCCTAGCGGAAGCAACTAATGAAAAACTGTTTTTT
TRBJ2-3	TRBV7-2	.	TRBD1	CASSLTGTGLGGADTQYF	TGTGCCAGCAGCTTAACCGGGACAGGGCTAGGGGGGGCAGATACGCAGTATTTT
TRBJ2-3	TRBV7-3	.	.	CASSRTGGDTQYF	TGTGCCAGCAGCCGGACTGGGGGGGATACGCAGTATTTT
TRBJ2-1	TRBV28	.	.	CAIQGGLAYNEQFF	TGTGCCATCCAGGGGGGACTCGCGTACAATGAGCAGTTCTTC
TRBJ1-2	TRBV19	.	.	CASSPGRDPSSYGYTF	TGTGCCAGTAGCCCTGGGCGGGACCCCTCCTCCTATGGCTACACCTTC
TRBJ2-5	TRBV9	.	.	CASSTNEAGSETQYF	TGTGCCAGCAGCACAAACGAGGCGGGGTCGGAGACCCAGTACTTC
TRBJ1-1	TRBV2	once	.	CASRRDNLNTEAFF	TGTGCCAGCAGGCGGGACAATCTTAACACTGAAGCTTTCTTT
TRBJ1-1	TRBV29-1	.	.	CSANRGDTEAFF	TGCAGCGCCAACCGGGGGGACACTGAAGCTTTCTTT
TRBJ1-1	TRBV15	few	.	CATSRDRFEAFF	TGTGCCACCAGCAGAGACAGGTTCGAAGCTTTCTTT
TRBJ2-1	TRBV19	.	.	CASSPGPYNEQFF	TGTGCCAGTAGCCCGGGGCCATACAATGAGCAGTTCTTC
TRBJ2-7	TRBV2	.	.	CASSDAEQYF	TGTGCCAGCAGTGACGCCGAGCAGTACTTC
TRBJ2-1	TRBV7-2	.	.	CASSRGGESYNEQFF	TGTGCCAGCAGCCGAGGGGGGGAGTCCTACAATGAGCAGTTCTTC
TRBJ2-4	TRBV18	.	.	CASSPPARGKNIQYF	TGTGCCAGCTCACCACCTGCCCGGGGGAAAAACATTCAGTACTTC
TRBJ2-2	TRBV7-2	.	TRBD2	CASSLGGGNTGELFF	TGTGCCAGCAGCCTCGGCGGGGGTAACACCGGGGAGCTGTTTTTT
TRBJ1-4	TRBV4-1	.	TRBD1	CASSQDLPGQSTNEKLFF	TGCGCCAGCAGCCAAGATCTACCGGGACAGTCAACTAATGAAAAACTGTTTTTT
TRBJ2-5	TRBV9	.	.	CASSVGALGLEETQYF	TGTGCCAGCAGCGTAGGGGCCCTAGGGCTGGAAGAGACCCAGTACTTC
TRBJ2-1	TRBV10-3	.	.	CAIGGTSSYNEQFF	TGTGCCATCGGAGGGACAAGCTCCTACAATGAGCAGTTCTTC
TRBJ1-2	TRBV10-3	.	.	CAITLALNYGYTF	TGTGCCATCACATTGGCTCTTAACTATGGCTACACCTTC
TRBJ1-5	TRBV6-5	few	TRBD1	CASSLQGLNNQPQHF	TGTGCCAGCAGTTTACAGGGGTTGAATAATCAGCCCCAGCATTTT